This paragraph covers one T cell receptor (beta chain) sequence. The germline gene is not matched at one end of the junction; a read error may be the cause. This specimen comes from a study of OX40 agonist ivuxolimab in advanced cancers. Germline loops: CDR1 SGDLS, CDR2 YYNGEE. The length of the CDR3 is 15 residues. Measured with immunoSEQ multiplex PCR; TCRdb has only the in-frame clones, and not every one. Of approximately 99,000 clones listed, 86% are singletons. The sample in question was CD4+ or CD8+ T cells sorted from blood, obtained in a trial of the OX40 agonist ivuxolimab. The source is an adult with an advanced solid tumor such as melanoma, head and neck, liver or kidney cancer. The rearrangement joins TRBV9 to TRBJ1-6; tentatively, D is TRBD1 (6 bases). CDR3 sequence (DNA): TGCCGAAAATTGATTCGGACAGTCGGACGGTCACCCCTCCACTTT. Translating it yields CRKLIRTVGRSPLHF.